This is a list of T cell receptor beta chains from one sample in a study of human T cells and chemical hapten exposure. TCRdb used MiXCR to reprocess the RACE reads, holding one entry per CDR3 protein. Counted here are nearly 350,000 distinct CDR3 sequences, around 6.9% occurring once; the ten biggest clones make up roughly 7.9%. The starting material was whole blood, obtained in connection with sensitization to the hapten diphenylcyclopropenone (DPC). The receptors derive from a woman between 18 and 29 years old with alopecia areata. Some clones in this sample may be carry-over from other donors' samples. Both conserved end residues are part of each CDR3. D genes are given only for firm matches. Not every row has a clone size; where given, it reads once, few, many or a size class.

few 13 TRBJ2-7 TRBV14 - TGTGCCAGCAGCCTGCCGGGCGGGTACGAGCAGTACTTC CASSLPGGYEQYF
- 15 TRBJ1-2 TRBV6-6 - TGTGCCAGCAGTTATGATGGGGGGACCTCCTATGGCTACACCTTC CASSYDGGTSYGYTF
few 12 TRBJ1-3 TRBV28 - TGTGCCAGCAGCAGGAATGGAAACACCATATATTTT CASSRNGNTIYF
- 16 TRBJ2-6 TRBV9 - TGTGCCAGCAGCGTAGAGTTGACCTCTGGGGCCAACGTCCTGACTTTC CASSVELTSGANVLTF
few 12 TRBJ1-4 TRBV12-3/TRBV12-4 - TGTGCCAGCAGTTTTGCTAATGAAAAACTGTTTTTT CASSFANEKLFF
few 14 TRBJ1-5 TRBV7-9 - TGTGCCAGCAGCCTCGCCAGGGTTACTCAGCCCCAGCATTTT CASSLARVTQPQHF
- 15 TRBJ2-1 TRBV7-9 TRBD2 TGTGCCAGCAGCTTCTCGGGACTAGCGGGGGTGGAGCAGTTCTTC CASSFSGLAGVEQFF
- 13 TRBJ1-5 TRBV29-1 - TGCAGCGTTGGTTCGGACAGCAATCAGCCCCAGCATTTT CSVGSDSNQPQHF
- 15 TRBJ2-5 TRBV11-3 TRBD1 TGTGCCAGCAGCTTAGATGGGACAGGGCAGGAGACCCAGTACTTC CASSLDGTGQETQYF
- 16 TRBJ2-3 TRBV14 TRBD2 TGTGCCAGCAGCCAAGATATTGGACTAGCGGGGAATACGCAGTATTTT CASSQDIGLAGNTQYF
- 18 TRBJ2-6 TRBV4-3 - TGCGCCAGCAGCCAAGCGAGAGTCGGGGACTCTGGGGCCAACGTCCTGACTTTC CASSQARVGDSGANVLTF
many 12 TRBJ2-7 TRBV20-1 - TGCAGTGCCCGGGATGACGTCTGGGAGCAGTACTTC CSARDDVWEQYF
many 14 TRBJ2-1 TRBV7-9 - TGTGCCAGCAGCTTAACGTCCAGCTACAATGAGCAGTTCTTC CASSLTSSYNEQFF
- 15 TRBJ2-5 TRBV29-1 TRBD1 TGCAGCGTGACAGTATGGGCAGGGGGCCGAGAGATCCAGTACTTC CSVTVWAGGREIQYF
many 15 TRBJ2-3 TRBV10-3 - TGTGCCATCAGTTCGACAGGTTATAGCACAGATACGCAGTATTTT CAISSTGYSTDTQYF
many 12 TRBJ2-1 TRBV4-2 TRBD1 TGTGCCAGCAGCCCCGAGGACAGGGAGCAGTTCTTC CASSPEDREQFF
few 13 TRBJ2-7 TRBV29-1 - TGCAGCGTCTCGGACAGCCTCTCCTACGAGCAGTACTTC CSVSDSLSYEQYF
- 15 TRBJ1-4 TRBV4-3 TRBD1 TGCGCCAGCAGCCAAGATGGGACAGCAGATGAAAAACTGTTTTTT CASSQDGTADEKLFF
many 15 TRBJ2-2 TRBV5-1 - TGCGCCAGCAGCTTGGCGGGGGGCGACACCGGGGAGCTGTTTTTT CASSLAGGDTGELFF
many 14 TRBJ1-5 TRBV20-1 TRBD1 TGCAGTGCCATGACAGGGAGAGAGAATCAGCCCCAGCATTTT CSAMTGRENQPQHF
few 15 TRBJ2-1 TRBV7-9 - TGTGCCAGCAGCCCCGTAAAAGGGTCCGACAATGAGCAGTTCTTC CASSPVKGSDNEQFF
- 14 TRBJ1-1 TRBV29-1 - TGCAGCGTTGAAAAACCGGGACAGAACACTGAAGCTTTCTTT CSVEKPGQNTEAFF
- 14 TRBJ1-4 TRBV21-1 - TGTGCCAGCAGCAAAGGGAGGGTTACAGAAAAACTGTTTTTT CASSKGRVTEKLFF
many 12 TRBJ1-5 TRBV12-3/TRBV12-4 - TGTGCCAGCAGGCTAGGGGCTCAGCCCCAGCATTTT CASRLGAQPQHF
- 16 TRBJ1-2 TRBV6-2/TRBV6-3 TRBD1 TGTGCCAGCAGACGTCCCGGGACAGGAACGACTTATGGCTACACCTTC CASRRPGTGTTYGYTF
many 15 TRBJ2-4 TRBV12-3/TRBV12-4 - TGTGCCAGCAGTTCCGAACCCCTAGCCAAAAACATTCAGTACTTC CASSSEPLAKNIQYF
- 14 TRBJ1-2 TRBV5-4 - TGTGCCAGCAGCTCCGGACTGCCTAACTATGGCTACACCTTC CASSSGLPNYGYTF
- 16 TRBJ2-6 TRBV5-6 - TGTGCCAGCAGCCGGGGCACCAGCTCTGGGGCCAACGTCCTGACTTTC CASSRGTSSGANVLTF
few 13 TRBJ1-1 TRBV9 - TGTGCCAGCAGCGTTGAGGGGAAAACTGAAGCTTTCTTT CASSVEGKTEAFF
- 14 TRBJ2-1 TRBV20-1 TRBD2 TGCAGTGCTAGCCAGGCTATGGCGGGGGATGAGCAGTTCTTC CSASQAMAGDEQFF
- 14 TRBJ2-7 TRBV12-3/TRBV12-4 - TGTGCCAGCAGTTTTCGGCAGAACTCCTACGAGCAGTACTTC CASSFRQNSYEQYF
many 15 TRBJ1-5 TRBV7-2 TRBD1 TGTGCCAGCAGCCGCGGACAGGTTAGCAATCAGCCCCAGCATTTT CASSRGQVSNQPQHF
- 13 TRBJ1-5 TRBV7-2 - TGTGCCAGCAGCTTAGTCGAAGAGCAGCCCCAGCATTTT CASSLVEEQPQHF
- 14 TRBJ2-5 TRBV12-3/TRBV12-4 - TGTGCCAGCAGTTTAGGCCAGGCCGGGGAGACCCAGTACTTC CASSLGQAGETQYF
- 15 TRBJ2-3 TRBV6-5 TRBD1 TGTGCCAGCAGGAAGGGACAGGGGGCCGCAGATACGCAGTATTTT CASRKGQGAADTQYF
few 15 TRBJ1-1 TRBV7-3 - TGTGCCAGCAGCTTTTCTCCAGGGTCGGACACTGAAGCTTTCTTT CASSFSPGSDTEAFF
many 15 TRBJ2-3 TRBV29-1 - TGCAGCGTTGGAGGGGACGGAGGTTACACAGATACGCAGTATTTT CSVGGDGGYTDTQYF
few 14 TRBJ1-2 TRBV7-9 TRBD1 TGTGCCAGCAGCGCGGGACAGCTTCGCGATGGCTACACCTTC CASSAGQLRDGYTF
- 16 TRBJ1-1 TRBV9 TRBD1 TGTGCCAGCAGCGTAGCGGGGACAGGGGGAAGAACTGAAGCTTTCTTT CASSVAGTGGRTEAFF